Described below is a single T cell receptor beta chain sequence and its context. Its specificity is not known. Assay: immunoSEQ multiplex PCR; the TCRdb copy retains only in-frame clones and omits some. The sample carries just over 150,000 clones, 90% to 95% recorded once. The data originate from a study of T cell responses to AZD1222 COVID-19 vaccine. Overall study findings and caveats: In a largely white British group with more females than males, clonal diversity was possibly underestimated. Regions left unmutated in variants are reportedly the target of nearly half of spike-specific TCRs. Repertoires were obtained solely post-peak T cell response. Baseline testing showed seropositivity in only a handful of AZD1222 recipients.

The material was peripheral blood, obtained 28 days after the second AZD1222 dose. This clonotype originated in an adult who received the AZD1222 COVID-19 vaccine.

The CDR3 region is CASSSGQGWTDTQYF. CDR3 in DNA: TGCGCCAGCAGCTCGGGACAGGGCTGGACAGATACGCAGTATTTT. This sequence joins TRBV5-1 and TRBJ2-3, with 9 bases fitting TRBD1. Losses at the gene ends were 3 bases for V and 3 bases for J; bases not matched to a gene: 5. Looked up from germline, CDR1 is SGHRS and CDR2 is YFSETQ. This CDR3 contains 15 residues.